One and the same sample provided the 31 T cell receptor beta chains below, sequenced in a study of blood T cells in healthy people across ages. For the second PCR, which ran for roughly 6 to 12 cycles, a sample-barcoded 5' primer and a J-beta primer mix were used. Using its own MiXCR run on the 5' RACE reads, TCRdb lists one record per CDR3 protein. The sample has about 810,000 distinct CDR3 sequences, approximately 35% seen once. The material sequenced was blood. Source of these receptors: a man between 18 and 35 years old in good health.

V is TRBV6-1 and J is TRBJ1-4; 10 bases fit TRBD1. This CDR3 comprises 16 residues. In germline, CDR1 is MNHNS, CDR2 SASEGT. The junction had 4 bases not matched to a gene; V was cut back by 6 bases and J by 0 bases. The CDR3 loop reads CASRDRGTTTNEKLFF. CDR3 DNA: TGTGCCAGCAGGGACAGGGGGACGACAACTAATGAAAAACTGTTTTTT.

The chain couples TRBV5-5 to TRBJ1-6, with D possibly being TRBD1 (5 bases). V was pared by 0 bases and J by 7 bases, with 14 bases between. CDR3 length equals 16 residues. Per germline, CDR1 SGHKS and CDR2 YYEKEE (reference sequence). The CDR3 region is CASSLGTGLHNSPLHF. The CDR3 DNA reads as TGTGCCAGCAGCTTGGGTACGGGGCTCCACAATTCACCCCTCCACTTT.

This clonotype was detected once. The CDR3 region has the DNA TGTGCCAGCAGGACAGGGGGTCCAAATTCACCCCTCCACTTT. Translating it yields CASRTGGPNSPLHF. The chain recombines TRBV6-1 with TRBJ1-6; 9 bases match TRBD1. V lost 6 bases, J lost 7 bases, and 4 bases stayed unmatched. CDR3 size: 14 residues. In germline, CDR1 is MNHNS, CDR2 SASEGT.

The chain carries TRBV6-2 or TRBV6-3 and TRBJ2-7, with D possibly being TRBD2 (6 bases). The CDR3 covers 16 residues. Trimming stripped 4 bases from V and 7 bases from J, with 23 bases between. In germline, CDR1 is MNHEY, CDR2 SVGEGT. CDR3 sequence: CASSSLTRGPGGEQYF. CDR3 DNA sequence: TGTGCCAGCAGTTCGCTCACCCGGGGTCCCGGAGGGGAGCAGTACTTC.

In DNA form, the CDR3 reads TGCGCCAGCAGCCCTAACTGGGCAGATACGCAGTATTTT. This codes for CASSPNWADTQYF. The chain is built from TRBV4-1 and TRBJ2-3; D gene ambiguous. Germline CDR1 reads MGHRA; CDR2 reads YSYEKL. V was clipped by 4 bases and J by 4 bases, with 9 bases between them. CDR3 length: 13 amino acids.

This clonotype was observed a few times. The chain couples TRBV7-8 to TRBJ2-3, with TRBD2 identical over 10 bases. Germline loops: CDR1 SGHVS, CDR2 FQNEAQ. With 2 bases clipped from V and 1 base from J, the junction kept 3 bases outside the gene matches. The CDR3 consists of 16 residues. The CDR3 DNA reads TGTGCCAGCAGCTTACTAGCGGGGGACCGCACAGATACGCAGTATTTT. It codes for CASSLLAGDRTDTQYF.

The J gene is TRBJ2-3, the V gene TRBV20-1, with D possibly being TRBD1 or TRBD2 (5 bases each). Trimming cost V 0 bases and J 1 base, with 14 bases left between them. Germline V gene lookup returns CDR1 DFQATT and CDR2 SNEGSKA (reference sequence). There are 16 residues in the CDR3. The CDR3 reads CSARDRDRGGTDTQYF. The CDR3 coding sequence is TGCAGTGCTAGAGATAGAGACAGAGGGGGCACAGATACGCAGTATTTT.

The chain joins TRBV29-1 to TRBJ2-1; 7 bases map to TRBD1. The J segment lost 4 bases and the V segment lost 2 bases, leaving 5 bases of the junction unmatched. CDR3 length: 14 residues. CDR1 is SQVTM and CDR2 is ANQGSEA in the germline V gene. This CDR3 reads CSVESGQLYNEQFF. The CDR3 DNA reads TGCAGCGTTGAATCGGGACAGTTATACAATGAGCAGTTCTTC.

The table lists this clonotype with many counts. This chain joins TRBV5-6 and TRBJ2-5; no reliable D call. Germline V gene data show CDR1 as SGHDT and CDR2 as YYEEEE. This CDR3 spans 17 amino acids. With 3 bases removed from V and 4 bases from J, the gap between germline ends came to 22 bases. Here the CDR3 DNA reads TGTGCCAGCAGCTCGATCCCTGGCAGGTTTTGGGGAGAGACCCAGTACTTC. The encoded protein is CASSSIPGRFWGETQYF.

V and J are TRBV7-3 and TRBJ2-1; D perhaps matches TRBD2 (6 bases). The V end lost 1 base, the J end lost 5 bases, and 12 bases lay between the germline ends. Germline-derived CDR1 and CDR2 are SGHTA and FQGTGA. This CDR3 has 15 residues. The CDR3 loop reads CASSLMVAADNEQFF. DNA for the CDR3: TGTGCCAGCAGCTTAATGGTAGCGGCAGACAATGAGCAGTTCTTC. Combining the CDR3 with reference TRBV7-3 and TRBJ2-1 gives the whole variable domain GAGVSQTPSNKVTEKGKYVELRCDPISGHTALYWYRQSLGQGPEFLIYFQGTGAADDSGLPNDRFFAVRPEGSVSTLKIQRTERGDSAVYLCASSLMVAADNEQFFGPGTRLTVL.

The V and J genes are TRBV11-2 and TRBJ2-1, with 9 bases aligning to TRBD2. The J call may be wrong; the DNA end is better matched by TRBJ2-7. This CDR3 has 16 amino acids. CDR1 is SGHAT and CDR2 is FQNNGV in the germline V gene. Here the CDR3 DNA reads TGTGCCAGCAACCTGGACAGCGGGGGGTCCTACAATGAGCAGTACTTC. Protein sequence: CASNLDSGGSYNEQYF.

V and J are TRBV28 and TRBJ2-5; the D is unclear. Germline values: CDR1 MDHEN, CDR2 SYDVKM. CDR3 size: 15 residues. Trimming removed 5 bases at V and 0 bases at J, with 13 bases between. This CDR3 is CASSDHRKYQETQYF. CDR3 in DNA: TGTGCCAGCAGTGACCACCGGAAGTACCAAGAGACCCAGTACTTC.

The gene calls are TRBV20-1 and TRBJ2-1; no clear D gene. Looked up from germline, CDR1 is DFQATT and CDR2 is SNEGSKA (reference sequence). V was trimmed by 2 bases and J by 0 bases, leaving 8 bases between them. This CDR3 spans 14 amino acids. The CDR3 region is CSARYSDSYNEQFF. The CDR3 nucleotides are TGCAGTGCTAGATACAGCGACTCCTACAATGAGCAGTTCTTC.

The rearrangement uses TRBV7-2 and TRBJ1-1; 7 bases are a match to TRBD1. CDR3 size: 15 residues. Germline V gene lookup returns CDR1 SGHTA and CDR2 FQGNSA. J gave up 2 bases and V 5 bases, and 8 bases lay outside the gene matches. In nucleotides, the CDR3 is TGTGCCAGCAGCCCTGCGACAGGGCATAACACTGAAGCTTTCTTT. It translates to CASSPATGHNTEAFF. Full variable domain (rest looked up from reference TRBV7-2 and TRBJ1-1): GAGVSQSPSNKVTEKGKDVELRCDPISGHTALYWYRQSLGQGLEFLIYFQGNSAPDKSGLPSDRFSAERTGGSVSTLTIQRTQQEDSAVYLCASSPATGHNTEAFFGQGTRLTVV.

The gene calls are TRBV20-1 and TRBJ2-3; no reliable D call. V was pared by 6 bases and J by 8 bases, with 21 bases between. Germline CDR1 DFQATT, CDR2 SNEGSKA (reference sequence). This CDR3 spans 14 amino acids. The CDR3 DNA follows: TGCAGTGCCCCCCATTGGGGTCCGCCCCCTACGCAGTATTTT. Encoded protein: CSAPHWGPPPTQYF.

This clonotype was found a few times. This rearrangement joins TRBV7-2 to TRBJ2-1; 8 nucleotides match TRBD1. The CDR3 runs 15 residues. Germline CDR1 reads SGHTA; CDR2 reads FQGNSA. Trimming took 5 bases from V and 6 from J; bases not matched to a gene: 9. The CDR3, as DNA: TGTGCCAGCAGCACCGCACCGGGACAGGCCAATGAGCAGTTCTTC. Its protein is CASSTAPGQANEQFF. Drawing the rest from reference TRBV7-2 and TRBJ2-1, the complete variable domain is GAGVSQSPSNKVTEKGKDVELRCDPISGHTALYWYRQSLGQGLEFLIYFQGNSAPDKSGLPSDRFSAERTGGSVSTLTIQRTQQEDSAVYLCASSTAPGQANEQFFGPGTRLTVL.

V and J are TRBV12-3 or TRBV12-4 and TRBJ1-5, with a possible D match to TRBD1 (6 bases). V dropped 7 bases and J dropped 0 bases, with 16 bases sitting between them. CDR3 length: 16 residues. Here the CDR3 reads CASKVGGQTSNQPQHF. The CDR3 DNA follows: TGTGCCAGCAAGGTTGGTGGACAGACTAGCAATCAGCCCCAGCATTTT.

This clonotype was recorded at least ten times. The V call is TRBV7-9, the J call TRBJ1-2, with D possibly TRBD1 on 6 matching bases. V lost 4 bases and J lost 7, with 16 bases in between. Germline CDR1 and CDR2: SEHNR and FQNEAQ (reference sequence). This CDR3 region has 14 residues. For the CDR3, the DNA is TGTGCCAGCAGCTCACAGGGTTCCAGGGCTGGCTACACCTTC. Its protein is CASSSQGSRAGYTF.

Worth noting for this clonotype: A much more abundant neighbour one base away suggests this may be a read error. The chain recombines TRBV11-2 with TRBJ2-7; D remains unclear. Looked up from germline, CDR1 is SGHAT and CDR2 is FQNNGV. The V and J ends lost 4 bases and 0 bases respectively, with 13 bases between them. This CDR3 spans 15 amino acids. CDR3 DNA: TGTGCCAGCAGCTCCCTCCTCAGGAGCTCCTACGAGCAGTACTTC. This encodes CASSSLLRSSYEQYF. The full variable domain, rest sourced from reference TRBV11-2 and TRBJ2-7, is EAGVAQSPRYKIIEKRQSVAFWCNPISGHATLYWYQQILGQGPKLLIQFQNNGVVDDSQLPKDRFSAERLKGVDSTLKIQPAKLEDSAVYLCASSSLLRSSYEQYFGPGTRLTVT.

The chain is built from TRBV28 and TRBJ1-6, with 7 bases aligning to TRBD1. CDR1 MDHEN and CDR2 SYDVKM come from the germline V gene. The CDR3 runs 16 residues. V lost 7 bases, J lost 6 bases, and 12 bases stayed unmatched. The CDR3 is CASTPRRGQLNSPLHF. CDR3 DNA: TGTGCCAGCACCCCGAGGAGGGGACAGCTTAATTCACCCCTCCACTTT.

V usage is TRBV4-3 and J usage is TRBJ1-6; no clear D gene. This CDR3 is 17 amino acids long. CDR1 is LGHNA, CDR2 YSLEER, per germline. With 1 base removed from V and 6 bases from J, the gap between germline ends came to 16 bases. This chain's CDR3 is CASSQGPDRDLNSPLHF. Written as DNA, the CDR3 is TGCGCCAGCAGCCAAGGACCCGATCGCGATCTTAATTCACCCCTCCACTTT.

In its sample, this clonotype was seen a few times. V and J are TRBV9 and TRBJ2-3; D may correspond to TRBD1 or TRBD2 (7 bases each). The CDR3 loop spans 16 amino acids. Trimming removed 0 bases at V and 6 bases at J, with 17 bases between. In germline, CDR1 is SGDLS, CDR2 YYNGEE. This CDR3 reads CASSVGSRGEGDTQYF. In DNA form, the CDR3 reads TGTGCCAGCAGCGTAGGAAGCAGGGGGGAGGGCGATACGCAGTATTTT.

The rearrangement uses TRBV6-2 or TRBV6-3 and TRBJ1-5, with D unresolved. Trimming left V 6 bases short and J 7 bases short, with 19 bases between. This CDR3 has 15 residues. Germline assignment: CDR1 MNHEY and CDR2 SVGEGT. The CDR3 here is CASRSGQADNQPQHF. CDR3 nucleotide sequence: TGTGCCAGCAGAAGCGGGCAGGCTGATAACCAGCCCCAGCATTTT.

In its sample, this clonotype was seen a few times. This sequence joins TRBV6-5 and TRBJ2-5, with TRBD2 matching over 10 bases. Trimming at V came to 6 bases and at J to 5 bases, leaving 6 bases not matched to a gene. The germline CDR1 and CDR2 sequences are MNHEY and SVGAGI. The CDR3 is 14 residues long. The chain's CDR3 is CASSPLAGEETQYF. The CDR3 DNA is TGTGCCAGCAGCCCTCTAGCGGGGGAGGAGACCCAGTACTTC.

The chain couples TRBV9 to TRBJ2-2; 10 nucleotides agree with TRBD2. The CDR3 has 15 amino acids. CDR1 is SGDLS and CDR2 is YYNGEE in the germline V gene. V lost 4 bases, J lost 3 bases, and 3 bases stayed unmatched. The CDR3 bases are TGTGCCAGCAGCCGGACTAGCGGCCACACCGGGGAGCTGTTTTTT. Amino acids: CASSRTSGHTGELFF.

This clonotype was observed at least ten times. The rearrangement uses TRBV20-1 and TRBJ2-3; D is ambiguous. The CDR3 covers 12 residues. The V end was cut by 4 bases, the J end by 5 bases, with 10 bases between. Looked up from germline, CDR1 is DFQATT and CDR2 is SNEGSKA (reference sequence). CDR3 sequence: CSAKGTLDTQYF. The CDR3 DNA reads TGCAGTGCTAAAGGCACCTTAGATACGCAGTATTTT.

The V call is TRBV7-9, the J call TRBJ1-4; TRBD1 is a possible D gene (5 bases). Germline V CDR1 and CDR2: SEHNR, FQNEAQ (reference sequence). V was pared by 2 bases and J by 5 bases, with 12 bases between. This CDR3 is 15 amino acids long. The CDR3, as DNA: TGTGCCAGCAGCTTAAATTCGGGGGGAAATGAAAAACTGTTTTTT. It yields the protein CASSLNSGGNEKLFF.

The chain links TRBV30 to TRBJ2-5; no clear D gene. This CDR3 is built from 11 residues. CDR1 and CDR2 (germline): GTSNPN, SVGIG (reference sequence). The V gene lost 5 bases and the J gene lost 4 bases, with 8 bases spanning the gap. The CDR3 loop is CAWGTTETQYF. The CDR3 coding sequence is TGTGCCTGGGGAACTACAGAGACCCAGTACTTC.

This clonotype came up many times. The chain carries TRBV6-5 and TRBJ2-1; possible D gene TRBD2, 6 bases. The germline CDR1 and CDR2 sequences are MNHEY and SVGAGI. The V gene lost 4 bases and the J gene lost 3 bases, with 13 bases spanning the gap. The CDR3 is 15 residues long. The CDR3 nucleotides read TGTGCCAGCAGTTCCCAAGCGGGCGGCTACAATGAGCAGTTCTTC. It encodes CASSSQAGGYNEQFF.

The V and J genes are TRBV3-1 and TRBJ2-7; 9 nucleotides match TRBD1. V lost 3 bases, J lost 0 bases, and 6 bases stayed unmatched. This CDR3 has 16 amino acids. Germline CDR1 LGHDT, CDR2 YNNKEL (reference sequence). CDR3 sequence (DNA): TGTGCCAGCAGCCAGGCCGGGACAGGGTTCTCCTACGAGCAGTACTTC. The encoded protein is CASSQAGTGFSYEQYF.

This chain uses TRBV5-1 with TRBJ2-1; no firm D call. From germline, CDR1 is SGHRS and CDR2 YFSETQ. Trimming removed 0 bases at V and 5 bases at J, with 6 bases between. The CDR3 length is 13 residues. The CDR3 DNA reads TGCGCCAGCAGCTTGGAGTTAGACAATGAGCAGTTCTTC. Its translation: CASSLELDNEQFF. Together with reference TRBV5-1 and TRBJ2-1, the CDR3 gives the full variable domain: KAGVTQTPRYLIKTRGQQVTLSCSPISGHRSVSWYQQTPGQGLQFLFEYFSETQRNKGNFPGRFSGRQFSNSRSEMNVSTLELGDSALYLCASSLELDNEQFFGPGTRLTVL.